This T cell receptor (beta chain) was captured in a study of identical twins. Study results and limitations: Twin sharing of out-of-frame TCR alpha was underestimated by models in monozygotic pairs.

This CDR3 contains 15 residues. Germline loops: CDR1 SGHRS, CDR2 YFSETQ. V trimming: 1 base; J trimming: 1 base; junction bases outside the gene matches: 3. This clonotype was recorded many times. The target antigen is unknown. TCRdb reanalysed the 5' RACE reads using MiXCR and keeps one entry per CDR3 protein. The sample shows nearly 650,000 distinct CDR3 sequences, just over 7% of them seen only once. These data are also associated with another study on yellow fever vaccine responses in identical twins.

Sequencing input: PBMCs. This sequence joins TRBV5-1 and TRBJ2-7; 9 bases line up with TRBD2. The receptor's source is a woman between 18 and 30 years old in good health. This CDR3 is CASSLQAGGSYEQYF. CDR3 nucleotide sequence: TGCGCCAGCAGCTTGCAAGCGGGAGGTTCCTACGAGCAGTACTTC.